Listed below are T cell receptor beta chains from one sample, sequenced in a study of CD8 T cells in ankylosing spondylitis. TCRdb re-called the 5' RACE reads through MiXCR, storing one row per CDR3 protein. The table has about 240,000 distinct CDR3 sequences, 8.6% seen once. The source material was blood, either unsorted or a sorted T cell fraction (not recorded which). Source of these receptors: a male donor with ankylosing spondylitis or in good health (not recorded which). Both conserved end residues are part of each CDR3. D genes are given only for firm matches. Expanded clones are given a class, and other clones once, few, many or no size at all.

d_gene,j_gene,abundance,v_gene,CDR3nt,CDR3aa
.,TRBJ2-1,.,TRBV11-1,TGTGCCAGCAGCGAAAGGGCCTCAGGGGTCAGCTCCTACAATGAGCAGTTCTTC,CASSERASGVSSYNEQFF
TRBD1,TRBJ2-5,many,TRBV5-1,TGCGCCAGCAGTGACAGGGGGCTCGAGAAAGAGACCCAGTACTTC,CASSDRGLEKETQYF
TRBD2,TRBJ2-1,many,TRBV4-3,TGCGCCAGCAGCCAAGAATGGAGGGCGGGGGACAATGAGCAGTTCTTC,CASSQEWRAGDNEQFF
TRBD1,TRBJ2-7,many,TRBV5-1,TGCGCCAGCAGCTTGTTACCCTTGGGACAGGGCAACTACGAGCAGTACTTC,CASSLLPLGQGNYEQYF
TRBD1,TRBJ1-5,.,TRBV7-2,TGTGCCAGCAGCCGGACAGGGGGCGAAGAGCCCCAGCATTTT,CASSRTGGEEPQHF
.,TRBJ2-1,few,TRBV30,TGTGCCTGGAGGGACCCTCAATCGATCCTAAATGAGCAGTTCTTC,CAWRDPQSILNEQFF
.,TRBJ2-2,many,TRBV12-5,TGTGCTAGTGTGAGTGGACGGGCGAACACCGGGGAGCTGTTTTTT,CASVSGRANTGELFF
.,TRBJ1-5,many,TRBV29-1,TGCAGCGTTGAGACTGGTAGCAATCAGCCCCAGCATTTT,CSVETGSNQPQHF
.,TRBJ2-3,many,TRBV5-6,TGTGCCAGCAGCCCAATAGGCCGGGGGGCGGATACGCAGTATTTT,CASSPIGRGADTQYF
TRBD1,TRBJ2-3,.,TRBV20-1,TGCAGTGCGGTCGAACCGGGACAGGGCACAGATACGCAGTATTTT,CSAVEPGQGTDTQYF
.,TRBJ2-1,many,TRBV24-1,TGTGCCACCAGTGACCCCGCCGGGGTTTCCGTAGGTGAGCAGTTCTTC,CATSDPAGVSVGEQFF
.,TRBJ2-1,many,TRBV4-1,TGCGCCAGCAGCCAAGATTTTTCGGGGGTTTGGCAGTTCTTC,CASSQDFSGVWQFF
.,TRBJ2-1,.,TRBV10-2,TGCGCCAGCAGTGAGTCATTGGGGGGTGCCCGGTACAATGAGCAGTTCTTC,CASSESLGGARYNEQFF
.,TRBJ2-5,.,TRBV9,TGTGCCAGCAGCGTCGCGGAGGGTCGTGCGGAGACCCAGTACTTC,CASSVAEGRAETQYF